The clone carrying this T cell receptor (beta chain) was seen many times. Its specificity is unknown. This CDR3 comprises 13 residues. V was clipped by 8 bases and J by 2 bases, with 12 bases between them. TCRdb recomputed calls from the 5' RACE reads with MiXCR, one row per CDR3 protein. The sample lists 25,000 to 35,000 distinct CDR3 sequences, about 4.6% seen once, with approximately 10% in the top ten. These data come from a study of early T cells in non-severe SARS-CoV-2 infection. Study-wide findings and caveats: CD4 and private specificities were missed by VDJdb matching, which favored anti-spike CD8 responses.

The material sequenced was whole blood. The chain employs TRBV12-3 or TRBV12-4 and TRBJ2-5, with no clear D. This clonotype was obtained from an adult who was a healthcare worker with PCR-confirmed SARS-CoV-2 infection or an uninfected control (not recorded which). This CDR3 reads CASGMGGQETQYF. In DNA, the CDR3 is TGTGCCAGCGGAATGGGTGGGCAAGAGACCCAGTACTTC.